Here is one TCR beta chain with its context. The specificity of this receptor is unknown. Nothing much larger sits one base from this clone, and base qualities are not available. These data come from a study of OX40 agonist ivuxolimab in advanced cancers. Concerning the study at large: Ivuxolimab was a fully human IgG2 agonistic monoclonal antibody targeting the costimulatory receptor OX40 (CD134). Intravenous ivuxolimab was administered to patients every 2 weeks at six dose levels: 0.01, 0.1, 0.3, 1.5, 3 and 10 mg/kg. Among the roughly 52 dose-escalation patients, approximately 20 had hepatocellular carcinoma, roughly 15 melanoma, 9 renal cell carcinoma and 9 head and neck cancer. The dose-escalation cohort was about 83% male with a mean age of about 60 years, ranging from roughly 20 to 80. Prior anti-PD-1, anti-PD-L1 or anti-CTLA-4 therapy was permitted, and checkpoint inhibitors had been received by about 36% of dose-escalation patients. Partial responses occurred in three dose-escalation patients, of whom one had hepatocellular carcinoma and two had cutaneous melanoma. The point of sequencing TCRbeta in the periphery was to test whether ivuxolimab changed TCR sequence diversity and drove clonal T-cell expansion. The paper covers the monotherapy dose-escalation part of the phase I ivuxolimab trial, which included N ≈ 50 patients.

The trial excluded patients who had a history of autoimmune disease or were on systemic immunosuppression. Peripheral blood for TCR sequencing was collected from all dose cohorts at baseline, on cycle 4 day 1, and on cycle 7 day 1. Samples came from an open-label, multicenter, first-in-human phase I dose-escalation trial of ivuxolimab. Adults with locally advanced or metastatic melanoma, renal cell, hepatocellular, or head and neck squamous cell carcinoma were enrolled in the trial. Before TCR sequencing, CD4+ T cells and CD8+ T cells from peripheral blood were sorted into separate populations. For sequencing of the TCRbeta CDR3 region, genomic DNA was extracted from the sorted cells. TCRbeta CDR3 regions were sequenced using the immunoSEQ Assay. Here the immuneACCESS table is served through TCRdb, limited to in-frame sequences with V and J called. Missing clones are a known gap in these copies; in checked studies unresolved V genes cover under half, and the rest lacks a known reason. The sample has tens of thousands of clones on record, 65% to 90% of them singletons. The ten largest make up roughly 20% of the sample.

General findings and caveats noted by the study authors: At doses of 0.1 to 3.0 mg/kg, clonal expansion of both CD4+ and CD8+ T cells in blood was seen between baseline and week 6. After ivuxolimab, more expanded clones were found on average in CD8+ T cells than in CD4+ T cells. Antigen specificity was not determined for the clonally expanded peripheral T cells. In the 0.1-3.0 mg/kg groups, partial responders had among the lowest normalized peripheral clonal expansion, particularly in CD8+ T cells. Low levels of normalized T-cell clonal expansion were also shown by some nonresponding patients.

The sequence derives from an adult with an advanced solid tumor such as melanoma, head and neck, liver or kidney cancer. The sequenced sample was CD4+ or CD8+ T cells sorted from blood, obtained in a trial of the OX40 agonist ivuxolimab.

CDR3 region: CASSVGYGDNEQFF. The DNA is as follows: TGTGCCAGCAGCGTAGGGTACGGGGACAATGAGCAGTTCTTC. The V and J genes are TRBV9 and TRBJ2-1; the D gene is possibly TRBD2, with 5 bases matching. V is pared back by 0 bases and J by 5 bases, with 9 bases lying between the germline termini. The germline V gene provides CDR1 SGDLS and CDR2 YYNGEE. The CDR3 goes from the cysteine to the phenylalanine over 14 residues. Just the 42-base CDR3 DNA is kept, in frame starting at base 1.